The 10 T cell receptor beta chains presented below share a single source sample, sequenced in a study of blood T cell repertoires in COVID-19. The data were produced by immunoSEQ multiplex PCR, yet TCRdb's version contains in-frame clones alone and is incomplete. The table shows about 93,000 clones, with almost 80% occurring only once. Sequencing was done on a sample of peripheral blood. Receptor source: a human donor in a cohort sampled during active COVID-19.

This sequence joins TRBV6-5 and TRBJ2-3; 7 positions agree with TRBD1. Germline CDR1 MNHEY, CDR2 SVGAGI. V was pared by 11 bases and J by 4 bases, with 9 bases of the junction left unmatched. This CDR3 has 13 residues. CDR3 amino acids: CAAGRQGADTQYF. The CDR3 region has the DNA TGTGCCGCAGGGCGGCAGGGGGCAGATACGCAGTATTTT.

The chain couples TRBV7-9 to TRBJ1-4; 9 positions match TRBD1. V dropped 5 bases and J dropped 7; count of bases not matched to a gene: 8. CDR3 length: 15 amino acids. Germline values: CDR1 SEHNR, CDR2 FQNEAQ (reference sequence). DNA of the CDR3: TGTGCCAGCAGCGGTGGACAGGGGAAGGGTGAAAAACTGTTTTTT. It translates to CASSGGQGKGEKLFF.

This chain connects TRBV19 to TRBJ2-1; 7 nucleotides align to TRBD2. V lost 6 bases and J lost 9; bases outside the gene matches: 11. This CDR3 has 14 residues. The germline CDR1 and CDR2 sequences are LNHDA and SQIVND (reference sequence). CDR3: CASRSGGRGSEQFF. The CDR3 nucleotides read TGTGCCAGTAGGTCTGGCGGGAGAGGGAGTGAGCAGTTCTTC.

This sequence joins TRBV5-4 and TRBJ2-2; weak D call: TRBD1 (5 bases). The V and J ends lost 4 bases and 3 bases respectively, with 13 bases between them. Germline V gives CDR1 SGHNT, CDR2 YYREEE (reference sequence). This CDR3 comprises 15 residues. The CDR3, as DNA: TGTGCCAGCAGCACTAAGGGGATAGACACCGGGGAGCTGTTTTTT. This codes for CASSTKGIDTGELFF.

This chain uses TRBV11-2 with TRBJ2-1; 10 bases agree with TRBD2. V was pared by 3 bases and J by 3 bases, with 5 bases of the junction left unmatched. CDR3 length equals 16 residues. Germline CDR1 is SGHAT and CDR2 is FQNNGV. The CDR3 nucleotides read TGTGCCAGCAGCTTTAATTTAGCGGGGGGCTACAATGAGCAGTTCTTC. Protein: CASSFNLAGGYNEQFF.

CDR3: CASSLGRGPTF. CDR3 in DNA: TGTGCCAGCAGCCTAGGGAGGGGCCCCACCTTC. The genes are TRBV7-2 and TRBJ1-2; maybe TRBD1 (5 bases). CDR1 and CDR2 (germline): SGHTA, FQGNSA. Trimming shortened V by 5 bases and J by 13 bases, and 14 bases separated the two germline ends. CDR3 length equals 11 residues. Filled out from reference TRBV7-2 and TRBJ1-2, the complete variable domain reads GAGVSQSPSNKVTEKGKDVELRCDPISGHTALYWYRQSLGQGLEFLIYFQGNSAPDKSGLPSDRFSAERTGGSVSTLTIQRTQQEDSAVYLCASSLGRGPTFGSGTRLTVV.

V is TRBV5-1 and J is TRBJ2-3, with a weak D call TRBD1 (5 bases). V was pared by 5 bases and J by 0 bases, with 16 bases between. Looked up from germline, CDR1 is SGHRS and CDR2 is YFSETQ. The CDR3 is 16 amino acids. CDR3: CASRMTVLSSTDTQYF. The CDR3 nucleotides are TGCGCCAGCAGGATGACAGTCTTATCTAGCACAGATACGCAGTATTTT.

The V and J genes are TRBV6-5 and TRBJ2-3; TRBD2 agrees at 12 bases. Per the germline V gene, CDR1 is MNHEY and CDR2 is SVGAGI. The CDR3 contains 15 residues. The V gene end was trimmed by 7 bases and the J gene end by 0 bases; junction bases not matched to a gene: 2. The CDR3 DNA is TGTGCCAGCAAGCTAGCGGGGGGGAGCACAGATACGCAGTATTTT. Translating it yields CASKLAGGSTDTQYF.

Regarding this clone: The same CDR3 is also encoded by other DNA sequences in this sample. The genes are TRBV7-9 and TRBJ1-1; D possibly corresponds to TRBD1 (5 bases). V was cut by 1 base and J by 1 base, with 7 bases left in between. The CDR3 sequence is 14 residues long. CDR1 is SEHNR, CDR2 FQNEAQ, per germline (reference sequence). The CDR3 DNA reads TGTGCCAGCAGCTTAGAGGGGCAGAACACTGAAGCTTTCTTT. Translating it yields CASSLEGQNTEAFF.

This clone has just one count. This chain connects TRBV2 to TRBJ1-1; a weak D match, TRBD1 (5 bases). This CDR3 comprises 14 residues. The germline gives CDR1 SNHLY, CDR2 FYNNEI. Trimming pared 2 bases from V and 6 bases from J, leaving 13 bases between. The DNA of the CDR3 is TGTGCCAGCAGTGAATGGGGGGAATGGGCTGAAGCTTTCTTT. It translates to CASSEWGEWAEAFF.